These 14 T cell receptor beta chains were sequenced from one sample in a study of CD8+ T cells in alopecia areata. Extracted from the samples, RNA was reverse transcribed into cDNA to serve as the sequencing template. Method: immunoSEQ multiplex PCR; TCRdb's copy keeps in-frame clones and lacks some. The sample carries 120,000 or so clones, roughly 55% recorded once. Sample treatment: oral pan-JAK inhibitor, 5-10 mg twice daily. Sequencing used CD4+ T cells sorted from blood, obtained at week 4, from a patient treated with tofacitinib. The receptors come from a human donor with alopecia areata.

V is TRBV29-1 and J is TRBJ1-1; possible D gene TRBD1, 5 bases. The length of the CDR3 is 14 residues. From germline, CDR1 is SQVTM and CDR2 ANQGSEA. Trimming left V 6 bases short and J 5 bases short, with 19 bases between. Here the CDR3 DNA reads TGCAGCGTCGATACCGGGGCGGGTGGGACTGAAGCTTTCTTT. It encodes CSVDTGAGGTEAFF.

In its sample, this clone was seen a few times. This chain links TRBV30 with TRBJ2-3; D may be TRBD1 (6 bases). The CDR3 covers 15 residues. V was pared by 2 bases and J by 9 bases, with 21 bases between. Germline V gene sequence: CDR1 GTSNPN, CDR2 SVGIG (reference sequence). The CDR3: CAWSQGKRMGPTQYF. In DNA, the CDR3 is TGTGCCTGGAGTCAGGGGAAAAGGATGGGGCCAACGCAGTATTTT. Full variable domain (missing parts from reference TRBV30 and TRBJ2-3): SQTIHQWPATLVQPVGSPLSLECTVEGTSNPNLYWYRQAAGRGLQLLFYSVGIGQISSEVPQNLSASRPQDRQFILSSKKLLLSDSGFYLCAWSQGKRMGPTQYFGPGTRLTVL.

This chain connects TRBV7-9 to TRBJ2-1, with 9 positions matching TRBD2. The CDR3 is made up of 16 amino acids. CDR1 and CDR2 (germline): SEHNR, FQNEAQ (reference sequence). V lost 3 bases to trimming and J lost 7 bases; unmatched junction nucleotides: 10. This CDR3 reads CASSFASSGGLNEQFF. As DNA, the CDR3 is TGTGCCAGCAGCTTCGCGAGTAGCGGGGGCCTAAATGAGCAGTTCTTC.

The rearrangement joins TRBV27 to TRBJ2-1; no clear D gene. V lost 7 bases to trimming and J lost 10 bases, with 8 bases between them. This CDR3 spans 10 amino acids. CDR1 is MNHEY, CDR2 SMNVEV, per germline (reference sequence). In DNA form, the CDR3 reads TGTGCCAGCACCTCAAGGGAGCAGTTCTTC. As protein: CASTSREQFF.

V usage is TRBV4-2 and J usage is TRBJ1-6; D is unresolved. Trimming took 0 bases from V and 11 from J, leaving 17 bases between them. The germline CDR1 and CDR2 sequences are LGHNA and YNFKEQ. CDR3 length: 16 residues. The CDR3 loop is CASSQEVGQLLPPLHF. In nucleotides, the CDR3 is TGTGCCAGCAGCCAAGAGGTTGGGCAGCTCCTCCCACCCCTCCACTTT.

DNA of the CDR3: TGCGCCAGCAGCCATAGGACAGGGCCCTACGAGCAGTACTTC. Protein: CASSHRTGPYEQYF. V is TRBV4-3 and J is TRBJ2-7; TRBD1 matches 8 bases. CDR3 length equals 14 residues. The germline gives CDR1 LGHNA, CDR2 YSLEER. The ends lost 3 bases at V and 2 bases at J; junction bases unmatched: 3.

This clone was seen a few times. The chain employs TRBV7-2 and TRBJ2-3; D ambiguous. Deletions cut 10 bases from V and 5 bases from J, with 13 bases between. The CDR3 has 12 amino acids. Germline V lookup: CDR1 SGHTA, CDR2 FQGNSA. This CDR3 reads CATLGGIDTQYF. Here the CDR3 DNA reads TGTGCCACCCTGGGTGGGATAGATACGCAGTATTTT.

This chain joins TRBV6-5 and TRBJ2-7; 11 positions match TRBD2. There are 15 residues in the CDR3. The germline V gene encodes CDR1 MNHEY and CDR2 SVGAGI. Trimming at V came to 6 bases and at J to 2 bases, leaving 6 bases not matched to a gene. CDR3 DNA: TGTGCCAGCAGAGATAGCGGGAGGGTCCCCTACGAGCAGTACTTC. This gives the protein CASRDSGRVPYEQYF.

The chain couples TRBV7-3 to TRBJ2-3; D might be TRBD1 (6 bases). Germline CDR1 reads SGHTA; CDR2 reads FQGTGA. This CDR3 region has 16 residues. V was clipped by 3 bases and J by 5 bases, with 18 bases between them. The CDR3 loop is CASSFQGQTAEDTQYF. CDR3 bases: TGTGCCAGCAGCTTTCAAGGACAGACGGCCGAAGATACGCAGTATTTT. The full variable domain, rest sourced from reference TRBV7-3 and TRBJ2-3, is GAGVSQTPSNKVTEKGKYVELRCDPISGHTALYWYRQSLGQGPEFLIYFQGTGAADDSGLPNDRFFAVRPEGSVSTLKIQRTERGDSAVYLCASSFQGQTAEDTQYFGPGTRLTVL.

About this clone: This same CDR3 is encoded by further DNA sequences in the sample. The rearrangement joins TRBV30 to TRBJ1-2; D not resolved. There are 11 residues in the CDR3. Germline-derived CDR1 and CDR2 are GTSNPN and SVGIG (reference sequence). Between the trimmed V and J ends, which lost 2 bases and 5 bases, there was a span of 6 bases. CDR3 in DNA: TGTGCCTGGAGTAACCGATATGGCTACACCTTC. Protein sequence: CAWSNRYGYTF.

This clone was detected only a few times. The gene calls are TRBV7-2 and TRBJ1-1, with D tentatively TRBD1 (5 bases). The ends were cut back, 1 base at V and 10 bases at J, with 10 bases in the middle. Germline CDR1 SGHTA, CDR2 FQGNSA. The CDR3 is 12 residues long. DNA for the CDR3: TGTGCCAGCAGCTTAGAAGGGGAACTAGCTTTCTTT. Protein product: CASSLEGELAFF.

V is TRBV25-1 and J is TRBJ2-3; D is undetermined. V shed 5 bases and J shed 2 bases, with 11 bases lying between them. This CDR3 region has 14 residues. The germline V gene has CDR1 MGHDK and CDR2 SYGVNS. CDR3 sequence: CASSSGRITDTQYF. The DNA of the CDR3 is TGTGCCAGCAGTTCCGGCCGAATCACAGATACGCAGTATTTT.

The gene calls are TRBV27 and TRBJ1-2, with 9 bases identical to TRBD1. The CDR3 length is 15 residues. Germline CDR1 and CDR2: MNHEY and SMNVEV (reference sequence). V was pared by 5 bases and J by 7 bases, with 11 bases of the junction left unmatched. This CDR3 is CASSPWTGEVSGYTF. The CDR3 coding sequence is TGTGCCAGCAGTCCGTGGACAGGGGAAGTCAGTGGCTACACCTTC.

V is TRBV5-1 and J is TRBJ2-3; TRBD1 is a possible D gene (5 bases). Trimming took off 4 bases at V and 6 bases at J, with 15 bases between the two ends. Per germline, CDR1 SGHRS and CDR2 YFSETQ. This CDR3 is 14 amino acids long. DNA for the CDR3: TGCGCCAGCAGCCTGGAACAGGACGGTGATACGCAGTATTTT. It specifies CASSLEQDGDTQYF.